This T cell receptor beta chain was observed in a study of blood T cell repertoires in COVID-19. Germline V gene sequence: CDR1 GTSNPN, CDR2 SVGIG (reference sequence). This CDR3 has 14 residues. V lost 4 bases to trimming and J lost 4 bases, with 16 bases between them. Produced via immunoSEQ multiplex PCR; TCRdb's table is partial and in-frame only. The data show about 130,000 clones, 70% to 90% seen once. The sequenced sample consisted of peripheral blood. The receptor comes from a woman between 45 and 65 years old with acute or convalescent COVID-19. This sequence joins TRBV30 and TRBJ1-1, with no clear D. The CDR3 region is CAWNMGRVGTEAFF. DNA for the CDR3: TGTGCCTGGAACATGGGGAGGGTCGGCACTGAAGCTTTCTTT.